This is a list of T cell receptor beta chains from one sample in a study of T cells in Graves' hyperthyroidism and ophthalmopathy. A single record per CDR3 protein comes from TCRdb applying MiXCR to the multiplex PCR reads. This table holds 300,000 or so distinct CDR3 sequences, about a sixth found once. The sequencing sample was made of blood. These receptors were taken from a woman between 55 and 75 years old with Graves' ophthalmopathy. The conserved cysteine and the conserved F or W are not part of the CDR3 here.

v_call	cdr3_aa
TRBV14	ASSLEIRGGRANEQF
TRBV6-2/TRBV6-3	ASTRSPGDTEAF
TRBV20-1	SARVGSSFFNEQF
TRBV14	ASSHRQETQY
TRBV24-1	ATSHSAQRQGAF
TRBV5-1	ASSFTADEQY
TRBV29-1	SAGQVSHQY
TRBV28	ASGTNYNEQF
TRBV20-1	SAAGTSGGQETQY
TRBV10-3	AISETVMNTEAF
TRBV7-6	ASSTKTDPYEQY
TRBV2	ASSGRADTQY
TRBV20-1	SARGVTGSGDQPQH
TRBV20-1	SARSLSEHSYEQY
TRBV27	ASSLSWGNYGYT
TRBV24-1	ATSADGAAHGYT
TRBV6-2/TRBV6-3	ASSYTPTGTNYEQY
TRBV12-5	ASGLVRGGNT
TRBV2	ASSGGLSGTYEQY
TRBV20-1	SARHYNEQF
TRBV5-1	ASSSTGTGTEAF
TRBV5-1	ASSPSGTPQETQY
TRBV5-1	ASSLGGQAFPSYEQY
TRBV12-3/TRBV12-4	ASSGARLLAGNEQF
TRBV12-3/TRBV12-4	ASSKTWQAF
TRBV29-1	SVVIAGDFPDTQY
TRBV27	ASSPRTAYEQY
TRBV7-3	ASSKQGKIHPLH